This T cell receptor (beta chain) is from a study of siplizumab effects on memory and regulatory T cells. Regarding the study as a whole: Apparently more diverse than memory cells, naive T cells also seemed major alloresponse contributors.

The assay looked at around 100,000 TCR templates in each sample. Sequencing was performed with immunoSEQ multiplex PCR; in TCRdb, only in-frame clones are kept and a portion is missing. Counted here are about 56,000 clones, around 97% occurring once; the ten biggest clones make up about 1%. Concerning this clone itself: Its target is unknown.

Sequenced unstimulated subsets in three donor pairs: CD4+ naive, CD4+ memory, CD8+ naive, CD8+ effector memory, CD8+ TEMRA. Germline V gene lookup returns CDR1 MNHEY and CDR2 SMNVEV (reference sequence). CDR3 length: 14 amino acids. The V end lost 5 bases, the J end lost 2 bases, and 13 bases lay between the germline ends. The gene calls are TRBV27 and TRBJ2-7; the D gene is possibly TRBD2 (5 bases). The sequencing sample was made of naive CD8+ T cells sorted from blood. This TCR derives from a human donor in good health. This CDR3 is CASSMNERAYEQYF. The CDR3, as DNA: TGTGCCAGCAGTATGAATGAGAGGGCCTACGAGCAGTACTTC.